This T cell receptor (beta chain) comes out of a study of cytomegalovirus exposure and HLA in healthy donors. About the study: Unique TCRs from HLA-typed donors, about 78 million of them, were held in an early data release.

General study results and limits: Within an earlier analysis, most TCR beta V segments proved productive either about 90% or about 30% of the time.

As regards this clone: Its antigen is not identified.

60 Vbeta and 13 Jbeta primers were used in PCR. Libraries were prepared by immunoSEQ multiplex PCR; TCRdb keeps only in-frame clonotypes and omits some of them. The repertoire holds roughly 100,000 clones, approximately 82% seen once, with roughly 8.2% in the top ten. V shed 5 bases, J shed 2 bases, and the junction held 4 bases outside the gene matches. CDR1 and CDR2 (germline): MNHNS, SASEGT. This CDR3 is built from 15 residues. Donors likely had unrecorded immune exposures despite being nominally healthy when sampled. The chain joins TRBV6-1 to TRBJ2-1; 9 nucleotides line up with TRBD2. The sequenced sample was PBMCs. This TCR was sampled from a man between 40 and 49 years old in good health and CMV-seropositive. CDR3: CASSTTSGPYNEQFF. CDR3 DNA: TGTGCCAGCAGTACCACTAGCGGGCCCTACAATGAGCAGTTCTTC.